This is a list of T cell receptor beta chains from one sample in a study of identifying expanded T cells in peripheral blood. Here immunoSEQ multiplex PCR was the method, and the copy in TCRdb shows in-frame clones only, minus some. The sample lists around 100,000 clones, approximately 88% occurring once. The sample taken for sequencing was blood. Receptors originate from a person aged 18-70 years in good health. Each CDR3 is given with its conserved first and last residue. The D gene is left open where the match is weak. Some rows have no size entry. The others give once, few or many, or a class for an expanded clone.

>TRBJ1-5|TRBV7-3|NA|NA
CASSFPGGSNQPQHF
TGTGCCAGCAGCTTCCCAGGTGGCAGCAATCAGCCCCAGCATTTT
>TRBJ2-1|TRBV15|TRBD2|NA
CATSRAREGGYEQFF
TGTGCCACCAGCAGAGCGCGGGAGGGGGGTTATGAGCAGTTCTTC
>TRBJ2-3|TRBV7-2|NA|NA
CASSLRLKMKGTDTQYF
TGTGCCAGCAGCTTAAGGCTAAAAATGAAGGGCACAGATACGCAGTATTTT
>TRBJ1-1|TRBV6-1|NA|NA
CASTLRGGGNTEAFF
TGTGCCAGCACCCTACGGGGGGGAGGCAACACTGAAGCTTTCTTT
>TRBJ1-5|TRBV5-6|NA|few
CASSRRRGASQPQHF
TGTGCCAGCAGCCGGAGGAGGGGGGCAAGCCAGCCCCAGCATTTT
>TRBJ2-2|TRBV19|NA|NA
CASSIGSPGELFF
TGTGCCAGTAGTATAGGATCACCCGGGGAGCTGTTTTTT
>TRBJ1-1|TRBV14|TRBD1|few
CASSQVTDRDPFF
TGTGCCAGCAGCCAAGTGACGGACAGGGACCCTTTCTTT
>TRBJ2-7|TRBV6-1|NA|NA
CASSEVGARGAYEQYF
TGTGCCAGCAGTGAAGTGGGGGCGAGGGGGGCCTACGAGCAGTACTTC
>TRBJ2-3|TRBV5-6|NA|once
CASSLVGRGADTQYF
TGTGCCAGCAGCTTGGTCGGGAGAGGTGCAGATACGCAGTATTTT
>TRBJ1-2|TRBV5-1|NA|NA
CASSQDSPGYGYTF
TGCGCCAGCAGCCAAGACAGCCCGGGCTATGGCTACACCTTC